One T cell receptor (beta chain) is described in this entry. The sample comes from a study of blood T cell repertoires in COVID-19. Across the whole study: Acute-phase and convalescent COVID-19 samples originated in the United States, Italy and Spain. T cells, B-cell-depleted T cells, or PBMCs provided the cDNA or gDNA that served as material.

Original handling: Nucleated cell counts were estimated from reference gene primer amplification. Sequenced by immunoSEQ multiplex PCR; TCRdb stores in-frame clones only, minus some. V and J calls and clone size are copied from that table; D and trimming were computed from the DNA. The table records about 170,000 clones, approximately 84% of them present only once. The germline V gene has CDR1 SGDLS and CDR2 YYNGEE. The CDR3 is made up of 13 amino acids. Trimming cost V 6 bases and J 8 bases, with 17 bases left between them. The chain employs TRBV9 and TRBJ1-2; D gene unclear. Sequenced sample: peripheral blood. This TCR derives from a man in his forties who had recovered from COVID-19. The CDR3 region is CASNLGWVDGYTF. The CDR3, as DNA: TGTGCCAGCAACCTAGGTTGGGTTGACGGCTACACCTTC.